This TCR beta chain came from a study of T cell repertoires in cytomegalovirus infection. Study-wide findings and caveats: CMV carriers having the relevant HLA were flagged by cumulative public TCR beta family frequency.

In TCRdb, the reads were re-called with MiXCR into one record per CDR3 protein. The data contain about 130,000 distinct CDR3 sequences, under 30% of them seen just once; the ten biggest clones take up approximately 35%. CDR3 length: 13 amino acids. CDR1 and CDR2 (germline): SGHDN, FVKESK. V was clipped by 6 bases and J by 2 bases, with 7 bases between them. This clonotype was counted only a few times. The antigen is unknown. The TCR sequence derives from a human donor in good health (CMV status not recorded). Some clones in this sample may be carry-over from other donors' samples. Sequencing was performed on PBMCs, sequenced either directly or after in vitro stimulation (not recorded which). This chain links TRBV14 with TRBJ2-2; possible D gene TRBD1, 5 bases. The CDR3 nucleotides read TGTGCCAGCAGACAGGCTAACACCGGGGAGCTGTTTTTT. Translating gives CASRQANTGELFF.